Listed below are T cell receptor beta chains from one sample, sequenced in a study of blood T cells in healthy people across ages. TCRdb analysed the 5' RACE reads with MiXCR anew, one entry per CDR3 protein. The sample records 700,000 to 800,000 distinct CDR3 sequences, roughly 43% being singletons. Sequencing was done on a sample of blood. Every receptor here comes from a woman aged 55-75 years in good health. The CDR3 runs from the conserved cysteine through the conserved F or W. The order of the fields is D gene, J gene, V gene, clone size, CDR3 protein, CDR3 DNA. D genes are given only for firm matches. Only part of the rows carry a size: once, few, many, or a class if the clone is expanded.

d_call: TRBD1
j_call: TRBJ2-1
v_call: TRBV7-9
clone_size: few
cdr3_aa: CASSRPRDRGGSYNEQFF
cdr3_nt: TGTGCCAGCAGCCGACCGAGGGACAGGGGAGGCTCCTACAATGAGCAGTTCTTC

d_call: NA
j_call: TRBJ2-1
v_call: TRBV20-1
clone_size: NA
cdr3_aa: CSASGGGNEQFF
cdr3_nt: TGCAGTGCTAGCGGGGGTGGCAATGAGCAGTTCTTC

d_call: NA
j_call: TRBJ2-5
v_call: TRBV7-9
clone_size: NA
cdr3_aa: CANSLRFEGETQYF
cdr3_nt: TGTGCCAACAGCTTACGGTTCGAGGGAGAGACCCAGTACTTC

d_call: NA
j_call: TRBJ2-7
v_call: TRBV30
clone_size: NA
cdr3_aa: CAGSVQGYEQYF
cdr3_nt: TGTGCCGGGAGTGTACAGGGCTACGAGCAGTACTTC

d_call: TRBD2
j_call: TRBJ2-3
v_call: TRBV4-3
clone_size: NA
cdr3_aa: CASSHRLAGVGTDTQYF
cdr3_nt: TGCGCCAGCAGCCATAGACTAGCGGGAGTTGGCACAGATACGCAGTATTTT

d_call: NA
j_call: TRBJ2-5
v_call: TRBV6-6
clone_size: NA
cdr3_aa: CASTQPSEGTQYF
cdr3_nt: TGTGCCAGCACCCAACCCTCCGAGGGGACCCAGTACTTC

d_call: NA
j_call: TRBJ2-6
v_call: TRBV11-2
clone_size: few
cdr3_aa: CASRKGEWTGANVLTF
cdr3_nt: TGTGCCAGCAGAAAGGGGGAGTGGACTGGGGCCAACGTCCTGACTTTC

d_call: NA
j_call: TRBJ2-7
v_call: TRBV7-2
clone_size: NA
cdr3_aa: CASSRPVGGSYEQYF
cdr3_nt: TGTGCCAGCAGCCGACCAGTTGGGGGATCCTACGAGCAGTACTTC

d_call: NA
j_call: TRBJ1-5
v_call: TRBV6-2/TRBV6-3
clone_size: few
cdr3_aa: CASTGRPLGSNQPQHF
cdr3_nt: TGTGCCAGCACGGGACGTCCCCTGGGCAGCAATCAGCCCCAGCATTTT

d_call: TRBD2
j_call: TRBJ2-7
v_call: TRBV29-1
clone_size: NA
cdr3_aa: CSVGGREAQSYEQYF
cdr3_nt: TGCAGCGTTGGGGGGCGGGAGGCACAAAGTTACGAGCAGTACTTC

d_call: TRBD2
j_call: TRBJ2-2
v_call: TRBV5-1
clone_size: NA
cdr3_aa: CASSTTSGRSGELFF
cdr3_nt: TGCGCCAGCAGCACGACTAGCGGGAGATCCGGGGAGCTGTTTTTT

d_call: NA
j_call: TRBJ2-1
v_call: TRBV7-9
clone_size: NA
cdr3_aa: CASSVTGPRNNEQFF
cdr3_nt: TGTGCCAGCAGCGTCACGGGACCTAGGAACAATGAGCAGTTCTTC

d_call: TRBD2
j_call: TRBJ2-7
v_call: TRBV5-1
clone_size: few
cdr3_aa: CASSLGLAQSYEQYF
cdr3_nt: TGCGCCAGCAGCTTAGGACTAGCGCAGAGCTACGAGCAGTACTTC

d_call: NA
j_call: TRBJ2-5
v_call: TRBV10-3
clone_size: NA
cdr3_aa: CAIKQQDQETQYF
cdr3_nt: TGTGCCATCAAACAGCAAGACCAAGAGACCCAGTACTTC

d_call: NA
j_call: TRBJ1-2
v_call: TRBV5-1
clone_size: NA
cdr3_aa: CSSSPTDSYIYGYTF
cdr3_nt: TGCTCCAGCAGCCCCACGGACAGTTACATCTATGGCTACACCTTC

d_call: TRBD2
j_call: TRBJ2-3
v_call: TRBV10-3
clone_size: many
cdr3_aa: CAISESITGLETDTQYF
cdr3_nt: TGTGCCATCAGTGAGTCGATAACGGGACTAGAGACAGATACGCAGTATTTT

d_call: NA
j_call: TRBJ1-1
v_call: TRBV7-2
clone_size: NA
cdr3_aa: CASSVDSFTEAFF
cdr3_nt: TGTGCCAGCAGCGTTGACAGTTTCACTGAAGCTTTCTTT

d_call: NA
j_call: TRBJ2-7
v_call: TRBV7-9
clone_size: few
cdr3_aa: CASSLPTGFLNEQYF
cdr3_nt: TGTGCCAGCAGCTTACCCACAGGGTTTTTAAACGAGCAGTACTTC

d_call: NA
j_call: TRBJ2-5
v_call: TRBV10-3
clone_size: few
cdr3_aa: CAISHRVNQETQYF
cdr3_nt: TGTGCCATCAGTCACCGGGTCAACCAAGAGACCCAGTACTTC

d_call: NA
j_call: TRBJ2-1
v_call: TRBV9
clone_size: NA
cdr3_aa: CASSVASPWLNEQFF
cdr3_nt: TGTGCCAGCAGCGTAGCCTCCCCCTGGCTTAATGAGCAGTTCTTC